Below are 3 T cell receptor beta chains sequenced from a single sample in a study of T-cell reconstitution after alpha-beta-depleted transplantation in children. Unique molecular identifiers featured in how the TCRbeta library was prepared. One entry per CDR3 protein results from TCRdb running MiXCR on the PCR reads. The sample lists about 1,000,000 distinct CDR3 sequences; roughly 29% were seen once. The sample consisted of PBMCs, mostly from graft donor cells, taken 360 days after TCRalphabeta/CD19-depleted stem cell transplant. All receptors derive from a boy under two years old who had a stem cell transplant for SCID, so the T cells may come from the graft donor.

The J gene is TRBJ1-2, the V gene TRBV10-3, with 8 bases aligning to TRBD1. Looked up from germline, CDR1 is ENHRY and CDR2 is SYGVKD. This CDR3 region has 14 residues. V lost 5 bases to trimming and J lost 2 bases; unmatched junction nucleotides: 4. The CDR3 nucleotides are TGTGCCATCAGTACCCGGACAGGGAACTATGGCTACACCTTC. It specifies CAISTRTGNYGYTF.

This clonotype showed up just a few times. V usage is TRBV3-1 and J usage is TRBJ2-1; 12 bases map to TRBD2. V shed 1 base and J 16 bases; nucleotides not matched to a gene: 5. The length of the CDR3 is 13 residues. CDR1 and CDR2 (germline): LGHDT, YNNKEL (reference sequence). The CDR3, as DNA: TGTGCCAGCAGCCAAGCCCCTAGCGGGGGGGCATTCTTC. As protein: CASSQAPSGGAFF.

This clonotype was observed a few times. The chain combines TRBV20-1 with TRBJ1-1, with D possibly TRBD1 on 6 matching bases. The ends were cut back, 3 bases at V and 4 bases at J, with 9 bases in the middle. Looked up from germline, CDR1 is DFQATT and CDR2 is SNEGSKA (reference sequence). The CDR3 consists of 12 residues. DNA for the CDR3: TGCAGTGCTAGTATACAGGGCACTGAAGCTTTCTTT. Its translation: CSASIQGTEAFF.